This T cell receptor (beta chain) was recovered during a study of blood T cell repertoires in COVID-19. Study overall: Both acute and convalescent COVID-19 samples were obtained from the United States, Italy and Spain.

TCRdb's copy holds only in-frame clones and misses some; the assay was immunoSEQ multiplex PCR. Altogether approximately 200,000 clones are present, 80% to 90% being singletons, with the ten largest covering over 0.95%. The study recruited people aged roughly 18 to 95 years across around 23 US areas. This CDR3 is built from 13 residues. CDR1 is SGHAT and CDR2 is FQNNGV in the germline V gene. The V segment lost 5 bases and the J segment 6 bases; nucleotides outside the gene matches: 2. The chain recombines TRBV11-2 with TRBJ2-2; 8 bases match TRBD2. The sample comprised PBMCs or T cells enriched from blood (not recorded which). The sequence came from a man younger than 45 who had recovered from COVID-19. The CDR3 DNA is TGTGCCAGCAGCACACTAGCGGCCGGGGAGCTGTTTTTT. Translating gives CASSTLAAGELFF.